These T cell receptor beta chains were read from a single sample in a study of CD8+CD57+ T cells in acquired aplastic anemia. TCRdb re-analysed the reads in MiXCR, keeping a single row per CDR3 protein. Of about 200,000 distinct CDR3 sequences in the sample, approximately 35% were seen once. Specimen: sorted CD4+, CD8+, or CD8+CD57+ T cells (not recorded which) from PBMCs. The source is a human donor in good health, serving as a control. Both conserved end residues are part of each CDR3. The D gene is left open where the match is weak. Part of the rows lack a size; the others show once, few, many or a class for expanded clones.

D gene: TRBD1; clone size: few; V gene: TRBV29-1; J gene: TRBJ2-7; CDR3 protein: CSGRTGFEQYF; CDR3 DNA: TGCAGCGGACGGACAGGGTTCGAGCAGTACTTC
D gene: TRBD2; clone size: many; V gene: TRBV7-2; J gene: TRBJ2-5; CDR3 protein: CASSFGSGGVETQYF; CDR3 DNA: TGTGCCAGCAGCTTCGGCAGCGGGGGGGTAGAGACCCAGTACTTC
D gene: NA; clone size: NA; V gene: TRBV5-1; J gene: TRBJ2-2; CDR3 protein: CASSSTPRGTGELFF; CDR3 DNA: TGCGCCAGCAGCTCGACTCCCCGGGGCACCGGGGAGCTGTTTTTT
D gene: NA; clone size: many; V gene: TRBV5-1; J gene: TRBJ2-3; CDR3 protein: CASSLALQDTDTQYF; CDR3 DNA: TGCGCCAGCAGCTTGGCACTCCAAGACACAGATACGCAGTATTTT
D gene: NA; clone size: few; V gene: TRBV5-4; J gene: TRBJ2-4; CDR3 protein: CASSLLGSEGSSTNIQYF; CDR3 DNA: TGTGCCAGCAGCTTGCTTGGTTCCGAGGGAAGTAGCACAAACATTCAGTACTTC
D gene: NA; clone size: NA; V gene: TRBV11-1; J gene: TRBJ2-2; CDR3 protein: CASSQKDRRRTGELFF; CDR3 DNA: TGTGCCAGCAGCCAAAAAGACAGGCGAAGGACCGGGGAGCTGTTTTTT
D gene: TRBD1; clone size: NA; V gene: TRBV2; J gene: TRBJ1-5; CDR3 protein: CASRGGYDREDNRPQHF; CDR3 DNA: TGTGCCAGCAGGGGCGGGTACGACAGGGAGGACAATCGGCCCCAGCATTTT
D gene: TRBD1; clone size: NA; V gene: TRBV7-2; J gene: TRBJ2-2; CDR3 protein: CASLVTGPTGELFF; CDR3 DNA: TGTGCCAGTCTTGTGACAGGGCCGACCGGGGAGCTGTTTTTT
D gene: TRBD1; clone size: many; V gene: TRBV5-6; J gene: TRBJ2-7; CDR3 protein: CASSRVGTGSEQYF; CDR3 DNA: TGTGCCAGCAGCCGAGTGGGGACAGGGTCCGAGCAGTACTTC
D gene: TRBD1; clone size: many; V gene: TRBV19; J gene: TRBJ2-7; CDR3 protein: CASSKGTGPYEQYF; CDR3 DNA: TGTGCCAGTAGTAAGGGGACAGGGCCCTACGAGCAGTACTTC
D gene: TRBD1; clone size: few; V gene: TRBV28; J gene: TRBJ1-4; CDR3 protein: CASIDRALGEKLFF; CDR3 DNA: TGTGCCAGCATCGACAGGGCCCTAGGTGAAAAACTGTTTTTT
D gene: NA; clone size: many; V gene: TRBV9; J gene: TRBJ2-3; CDR3 protein: CASSAGHTQYF; CDR3 DNA: TGTGCCAGCAGCGCGGGTCATACGCAGTATTTT
D gene: NA; clone size: NA; V gene: TRBV7-3; J gene: TRBJ2-7; CDR3 protein: CASSLHSGGPHEQYF; CDR3 DNA: TGTGCCAGCAGCTTACATTCTGGGGGGCCCCACGAGCAGTACTTC
D gene: NA; clone size: many; V gene: TRBV7-9; J gene: TRBJ1-6; CDR3 protein: CASSLVRWEQGPLHF; CDR3 DNA: TGTGCCAGCAGCTTAGTTCGGTGGGAACAAGGACCCCTCCACTTT
D gene: NA; clone size: many; V gene: TRBV20-1; J gene: TRBJ2-5; CDR3 protein: CSAPTTGGETQYF; CDR3 DNA: TGCAGTGCTCCAACGACCGGGGGAGAGACCCAGTACTTC
D gene: TRBD1; clone size: NA; V gene: TRBV2; J gene: TRBJ1-4; CDR3 protein: CASKNGQGEGLFF; CDR3 DNA: TGTGCCAGCAAAAACGGACAGGGGGAAGGACTGTTTTTT
D gene: NA; clone size: NA; V gene: TRBV2; J gene: TRBJ1-2; CDR3 protein: CASFRESLLYGYTF; CDR3 DNA: TGTGCCAGCTTTCGGGAATCCCTGCTCTATGGCTACACCTTC
D gene: TRBD2; clone size: many; V gene: TRBV29-1; J gene: TRBJ2-2; CDR3 protein: CSVRLAGSGGELFF; CDR3 DNA: TGCAGCGTGAGACTAGCGGGGTCCGGCGGGGAGCTGTTTTTT
D gene: TRBD1; clone size: NA; V gene: TRBV12-3/TRBV12-4; J gene: TRBJ1-4; CDR3 protein: CASSLATGGNRKKLFF; CDR3 DNA: TGTGCCAGCAGTTTAGCGACAGGGGGGAATAGGAAGAAACTGTTTTTT
D gene: NA; clone size: many; V gene: TRBV5-5; J gene: TRBJ1-6; CDR3 protein: CASSLTTYNSPLHF; CDR3 DNA: TGTGCCAGCAGCCTTACAACCTATAATTCACCCCTCCACTTT
D gene: NA; clone size: NA; V gene: TRBV7-9; J gene: TRBJ1-1; CDR3 protein: CASTPSRGFEAFF; CDR3 DNA: TGTGCCAGCACCCCTTCCAGGGGTTTTGAAGCTTTCTTT
D gene: NA; clone size: many; V gene: TRBV6-1; J gene: TRBJ1-6; CDR3 protein: CASNLDSGGNSPLHF; CDR3 DNA: TGTGCCAGCAATCTCGATTCTGGAGGGAATTCACCCCTCCACTTT
D gene: NA; clone size: many; V gene: TRBV19; J gene: TRBJ1-6; CDR3 protein: CASSKDVLYNSPLHF; CDR3 DNA: TGTGCCAGTAGTAAAGATGTCCTGTATAATTCACCCCTCCACTTT
D gene: TRBD2; clone size: NA; V gene: TRBV2; J gene: TRBJ2-5; CDR3 protein: CASSLGLAHETQYF; CDR3 DNA: TGTGCCAGCAGCCTGGGACTAGCGCATGAGACCCAGTACTTC
D gene: TRBD1; clone size: NA; V gene: TRBV7-3; J gene: TRBJ1-4; CDR3 protein: CASSPDRETNEKLFF; CDR3 DNA: TGTGCCAGCAGCCCGGACAGGGAGACAAATGAAAAACTGTTTTTT
D gene: TRBD2; clone size: many; V gene: TRBV7-9; J gene: TRBJ2-5; CDR3 protein: CASSLTSGSAETQYF; CDR3 DNA: TGTGCCAGCAGCTTGACTAGCGGGAGCGCGGAGACCCAGTACTTC
D gene: NA; clone size: many; V gene: TRBV2; J gene: TRBJ1-5; CDR3 protein: CASSLGKHYSNQPQHF; CDR3 DNA: TGTGCCAGCAGCCTCGGGAAGCACTATAGCAATCAGCCCCAGCATTTT